These T cell receptor beta chains were read from a single sample in a study of blood T cells in healthy people across ages. TCRdb recomputed calls from the 5' RACE reads with MiXCR, one row per CDR3 protein. Here the sample spans about 1.6 million distinct CDR3 sequences, 30% to 35% being singletons. Input material: blood. The receptors derive from a woman in her twenties or thirties in good health. Both conserved end residues are part of each CDR3. The D gene is left open where the match is weak. Clone sizes are given selectively: once, few, many, or a class where the clone is expanded.

clone_size,v_call,d_call,j_call,cdr3_nt,cdr3_aa
many,TRBV7-8,TRBD2,TRBJ2-1,TGTGCCAGCAGCCATTCTAGCGGCTCCTACAATGAGCAGTTCTTC,CASSHSSGSYNEQFF
-,TRBV4-1,TRBD1,TRBJ2-7,TGCGCCAACAGCCGACAGGGCGACTCCTACGAGCAGTACTTC,CANSRQGDSYEQYF
many,TRBV24-1,TRBD1,TRBJ2-5,TGTGCCACCAGTGATCCGGGACAGTACCAAGAGACCCAGTACTTC,CATSDPGQYQETQYF
-,TRBV20-1,TRBD2,TRBJ2-7,TGCAGTGCTCGAAACATGCGGGAGGGCCCGCGGGAGCAGTACTTC,CSARNMREGPREQYF
few,TRBV5-1,-,TRBJ1-1,TGCGCCAGCAGCCCGGGGGTAGGGAGAATGAACACTGAAGCTTTCTTT,CASSPGVGRMNTEAFF
many,TRBV9,TRBD2,TRBJ2-3,TGTGCCAGCACCTCCTCACGCACTAGCGGAACCACAGATACGCAGTATTTT,CASTSSRTSGTTDTQYF
few,TRBV10-3,TRBD1,TRBJ1-2,TGTGCCATCAGACCAGAACTGACAGGGCGGGGTGGCTACACCTTC,CAIRPELTGRGGYTF
-,TRBV5-6,TRBD1,TRBJ2-1,TGTGCCAGCAATTACAGGGGTGGCAATGAGCAGTTCTTC,CASNYRGGNEQFF
few,TRBV9,-,TRBJ2-5,TGTGCCAGCAGCGTAGAAGGAATGCCCCAAGAGACCCAGTACTTC,CASSVEGMPQETQYF
few,TRBV5-6,TRBD1,TRBJ1-2,TGTGCCAGCAGCGCGCCGGACAGGGATGGCTACACCTTC,CASSAPDRDGYTF
-,TRBV15,TRBD2,TRBJ2-3,TGTGCCACCAGCAGACCCCACGGGGGCGGGAGGGCCTCTCCAGATACGCAGTATTTT,CATSRPHGGGRASPDTQYF
few,TRBV5-5,-,TRBJ2-3,TGTGCCAGCAGCTTGGGACCTAGAGGGGGAGATACGCAGTATTTT,CASSLGPRGGDTQYF
-,TRBV28,TRBD2,TRBJ2-7,TGTGCCAGCGGAGCGGGAGGGAGCGACGAGCAGTACTTC,CASGAGGSDEQYF
few,TRBV6-1,-,TRBJ1-2,TGTGCCAGCAGTGACCCAGGGAACTATGGCTACACCTTC,CASSDPGNYGYTF
few,TRBV20-1,-,TRBJ1-2,TGCAGTGCTCCCCGGTCAGGGAACTATGGCTACACCTTC,CSAPRSGNYGYTF
once,TRBV7-9,-,TRBJ2-7,TGTGCCAGCAGCTTAGGGAGAAGAGACTTATCCTACGAGCAGTACTTC,CASSLGRRDLSYEQYF
-,TRBV7-8,-,TRBJ2-5,TGTGCCAGCAGCTCCCTTAAGGGAAGGGAGACCCAGTACTTC,CASSSLKGRETQYF
many,TRBV7-8,-,TRBJ2-7,TGTGCCAGCAGCTTTCAGGAATTCTACGAGCAGTACTTC,CASSFQEFYEQYF
few,TRBV7-2,TRBD2,TRBJ2-5,TGTGCCAGCAGCTTAGATCCGGGAGGTTGGGAGACCCAGTACTTC,CASSLDPGGWETQYF
-,TRBV11-2,-,TRBJ2-7,TGTGCCAGCAGTCTGGAAGACAGCTCTTTCGGCTACGAGCAGTACTTC,CASSLEDSSFGYEQYF
-,TRBV28,-,TRBJ1-1,TGTGCCAGCAGCCCCAGGCGGACCACCGAAGCTTTCTTT,CASSPRRTTEAFF
-,TRBV12-3/TRBV12-4,-,TRBJ1-1,TGTGCCAGCAGTTTAGCTCCGACGCTAAGGAACACTGAAGCTTTCTTT,CASSLAPTLRNTEAFF
-,TRBV4-2,-,TRBJ1-2,TGTGCCAGCAGGCAGGCGGGGGACTATGGCTGCACCTTC,CASRQAGDYGCTF
-,TRBV6-4,-,TRBJ2-5,TGTGCCAGCAGTGACTTTGGGGAACGGGGGCGGAGAGAGACCCAGTACTTC,CASSDFGERGRRETQYF
few,TRBV11-2,-,TRBJ2-3,TGTGCCAGCAGCCGACTCCAGGGACCCACAGATACGCAGTATTTT,CASSRLQGPTDTQYF
few,TRBV20-1,TRBD2,TRBJ2-5,TGCAGTGCTGAATCCGGGGGGGCGTCACAAGAGACCCAGTACTTC,CSAESGGASQETQYF
-,TRBV15,TRBD2,TRBJ2-1,TGTGCCACCAGCGGAGGACTAGCGGGGGCCTCGAGGGATGAGCAGTTCTTC,CATSGGLAGASRDEQFF
-,TRBV20-1,-,TRBJ2-5,TGCAGTGCCCTGGACTACGAGTTTACGTACCAAGAGACCCAGTACTTC,CSALDYEFTYQETQYF
many,TRBV5-1,TRBD1,TRBJ2-7,TGCGCCAGCAGCTTACGACAGGGGGGGTACGAGCAGTACTTC,CASSLRQGGYEQYF
-,TRBV29-1,-,TRBJ2-2,TGCAGCGTTGCAACCTCCAAGAACACCGGGGAGCTGTTTTTT,CSVATSKNTGELFF
few,TRBV18,TRBD1,TRBJ1-2,TGTGCCAGCTCATCAGGGACAGGCGAATTTAACTATGGCTACACCTTC,CASSSGTGEFNYGYTF
few,TRBV11-2,-,TRBJ2-3,TGTGCCAGCAGCTTAACCCAGCGGAGCACAGATACGCAGTATTTT,CASSLTQRSTDTQYF
few,TRBV20-1,-,TRBJ2-3,TGCAGTGCTGCGGCAGATACGCAGTATTTT,CSAAADTQYF
many,TRBV11-2,TRBD2,TRBJ2-7,TGTGCCAGCAGCCATAGCGGGGGGACCTACGAGCAGTACTTC,CASSHSGGTYEQYF
-,TRBV5-1,-,TRBJ1-1,TGCGCCAGCAGCTTCGGGGACACAAACACTGAAGCTTTCTTT,CASSFGDTNTEAFF
-,TRBV27,TRBD1,TRBJ2-7,TGTGCCAGCAAATACAGGGGCTCCTACGAGCAGTACTTC,CASKYRGSYEQYF
-,TRBV21-1,-,TRBJ2-1,TGTGCCAGCAGCGGCCGGGGGGACAGGGAGGGCAATGAGCAGTTCTTC,CASSGRGDREGNEQFF
few,TRBV4-2,-,TRBJ2-7,TGTGCCAGCAGCCAAATCGTAGGAGGGAGCTCCTACGAGCAGTACTTC,CASSQIVGGSSYEQYF
few,TRBV12-3/TRBV12-4,-,TRBJ2-3,TGTGCCAGCACCTCGACAGTCTCTAGCACAGATACGCAGTATTTT,CASTSTVSSTDTQYF